The 24 T cell receptor beta chains presented below share a single source sample, sequenced in a study of Graves' ophthalmopathy and Graves' hyperthyroidism. The TCR beta CDR3 regions underwent amplification from RNA transcripts. First-round RT-PCR used HTBI primers; second-round multiplex PCR followed. One entry per CDR3 protein results from TCRdb running MiXCR on the multiplex PCR reads. This sample yields about 390,000 distinct CDR3 sequences, of which approximately 18% are seen a single time; 2.4% belongs to the top ten. Sequencing used peripheral blood. The origin of the receptors is an adult woman with stable Graves' hyperthyroidism.

The sample holds many counts of this clonotype. J is TRBJ2-2 and V is TRBV7-2, with D tentatively TRBD2 (6 bases). The CDR3 covers 15 residues. Germline CDR1 is SGHTA and CDR2 is FQGNSA. The ends were cut back, 1 base at V and 2 bases at J, with 8 bases in the middle. DNA for the CDR3: TGTGCCAGCAGCTTAGTCGGGGGAAACACCGGGGAGCTGTTTTTT. It codes for CASSLVGGNTGELFF.

This clonotype has a count of ten or more. This chain uses TRBV28 with TRBJ2-2; TRBD1 agrees at 12 bases. CDR3 length: 18 amino acids. V shed 5 bases, J shed 4 bases, and the junction held 11 bases outside the gene matches. The V gene's germline CDR1 is MDHEN and CDR2 SYDVKM. CDR3 amino acids: CASSPTLGQGAFTGELFF. The CDR3 coding sequence is TGTGCCAGCAGTCCCACCCTGGGACAGGGGGCGTTCACCGGGGAGCTGTTTTTT.

There are many counts of this clonotype. The rearrangement links TRBV5-5 to TRBJ1-3; 9 bases line up with TRBD1. The CDR3 length is 15 residues. Germline V gene data show CDR1 as SGHKS and CDR2 as YYEKEE (reference sequence). The V gene end was trimmed by 2 bases and the J gene end by 5 bases; junction bases not matched to a gene: 5. The CDR3: CASSFITGGRNTIYF. CDR3 coding DNA: TGTGCCAGCAGCTTCATTACAGGGGGCCGAAACACCATATATTTT.

This clonotype was seen many times. V gene TRBV28 combines with J gene TRBJ2-7, with D unclear. The CDR3 spans 14 residues. Per germline, CDR1 MDHEN and CDR2 SYDVKM. V was shortened by 4 bases and J by 2 bases, with 12 bases between the two germline ends. CDR3 loop: CASSSAVPTYEQYF. The CDR3 nucleotides read TGTGCCAGCAGTTCCGCGGTGCCCACCTACGAGCAGTACTTC.

Only one count was recorded for this clonotype. The chain has TRBV12-3 or TRBV12-4 and TRBJ2-2; D possibly corresponds to TRBD1 (6 bases). Trimming pared 4 bases from V and 2 bases from J, leaving 11 bases between. This CDR3 is built from 15 residues. Here the CDR3 reads CASSSSRGNTGELFF. CDR3 nucleotide sequence: TGTGCCAGCAGTTCCAGCAGGGGAAACACCGGGGAGCTGTTTTTT.

This sequence joins TRBV28 and TRBJ1-1; D uncertain. CDR1 and CDR2 (germline): MDHEN, SYDVKM. The CDR3 has 14 residues. Trimming left V 6 bases short and J 4 bases short, with 15 bases between. DNA for the CDR3: TGTGCCAGCAGACCCCCCGCCCCGGGCACTGAAGCTTTCTTT. It translates to CASRPPAPGTEAFF.

This clonotype has ten or more counts. The V and J genes are TRBV28 and TRBJ2-7; maybe TRBD1 (6 bases). This CDR3 has 15 residues. The V end lost 4 bases, the J end lost 4 bases, and 17 bases lay between the germline ends. CDR1 MDHEN and CDR2 SYDVKM come from the germline V gene. CDR3 nucleotides: TGTGCCAGCAGTTACAGGGACCTAGCCGGTTACGAGCAGTACTTC. Its protein product is CASSYRDLAGYEQYF.

The V call is TRBV5-1, the J call TRBJ2-7, with D perhaps TRBD1 or TRBD2 (5 bases each). V was trimmed by 2 bases and J by 0 bases, leaving 9 bases between them. CDR3 length: 14 residues. The germline V gene encodes CDR1 SGHRS and CDR2 YFSETQ. The CDR3 DNA reads TGCGCCAGCAGCTTCGGGGCAGCCTCCTACGAGCAGTACTTC. Protein sequence: CASSFGAASYEQYF.

In nucleotides, the CDR3 is TGTGCCAGCATCAAGGCGGGAGGCACCGGGGAGCTGTTTTTT. Translation: CASIKAGGTGELFF. The V gene is TRBV12-3 or TRBV12-4, the J gene TRBJ2-2, with 8 bases identical to TRBD2. The V and J ends lost 7 bases and 4 bases, in that order; junction bases with no gene match: 5. The CDR3 contains 14 residues.

This clonotype was seen only a few times. This sequence joins TRBV6-5 and TRBJ2-2; D gene unclear. CDR1 and CDR2 (germline): MNHEY, SVGAGI. The CDR3 extends over 14 amino acids. Trimming took off 4 bases at V and 2 bases at J, with 8 bases between the two ends. This CDR3 is CASSSGPNTGELFF. CDR3 nucleotides: TGTGCCAGCAGTTCCGGGCCTAACACCGGGGAGCTGTTTTTT.

Points on this clonotype: This may come from a read error, since a much larger clone is one base off. CDR3 in DNA: TGTGCCAGTGGCGAGGGCAGCGTCCTCCAAGAGACCCAGTACTTC. Its translation is CASGEGSVLQETQYF. The rearrangement links TRBV19 to TRBJ2-5; maybe TRBD2 (5 bases). The germline V gene encodes CDR1 LNHDA and CDR2 SQIVND (reference sequence). This CDR3 contains 15 residues. Deletions cut 8 bases from V and 1 base from J, with 17 bases between.

This clonotype came up many times. The rearrangement uses TRBV6-2 or TRBV6-3 and TRBJ2-7; 12 bases agree with TRBD2. This CDR3 is 15 amino acids long. The ends lost 7 bases at V and 8 bases at J; junction bases unmatched: 12. CDR1 and CDR2 from the germline V gene are MNHEY and SVGEGT. CDR3 sequence: CASIATSGSSAKQYF. Here the CDR3 DNA reads TGTGCCAGCATCGCGACTAGCGGGAGTTCCGCTAAGCAGTACTTC.

This clonotype appeared many times. This chain joins TRBV11-1 and TRBJ2-7, with 7 bases matching TRBD2. Trimming at V came to 4 bases and at J to 2 bases, leaving 11 bases not matched to a gene. In germline, CDR1 is SGHAT, CDR2 FQDESV (reference sequence). This CDR3 contains 16 residues. The CDR3 DNA follows: TGTGCCAGCAGCTGTGTTATAATGGGGAGGGCCTACGAGCAGTACTTC. Its translation is CASSCVIMGRAYEQYF.

This clonotype was counted many times. This chain uses TRBV20-1 with TRBJ2-7, with TRBD1 identical over 7 bases. Germline CDR1 DFQATT, CDR2 SNEGSKA (reference sequence). Trimming took 1 base from V and 2 from J; bases not matched to a gene: 5. The CDR3 contains 14 residues. CDR3 sequence reads: CSARAPTGTYEQYF. CDR3 in DNA: TGCAGTGCTAGAGCGCCGACAGGGACCTACGAGCAGTACTTC.

This sequence joins TRBV2 and TRBJ2-7, with unresolved D. The CDR3 runs to 12 residues. V lost 7 bases, J lost 0 bases, and 7 bases lay in between. Germline CDR1 reads SNHLY; CDR2 reads FYNNEI. CDR3 loop: CASMGASYEQYF. DNA of the CDR3: TGTGCCAGCATGGGCGCCTCCTACGAGCAGTACTTC.

This clonotype was observed many times. The chain combines TRBV7-2 with TRBJ1-3, with 8 positions matching TRBD1. V gave up 3 bases and J gave up 3 bases; unmatched junction bases: 4. The CDR3 runs 15 residues. The germline V gene has CDR1 SGHTA and CDR2 FQGNSA. CDR3 residues: CASSFRTGLGNTIYF. The CDR3 nucleotides are TGTGCCAGCAGCTTCCGGACAGGGCTTGGAAACACCATATATTTT.

This clonotype occurred a few times. V gene TRBV4-1 combines with J gene TRBJ1-5; tentative D call: TRBD1 (6 bases). V gave up 3 bases and J gave up 10 bases, with 28 bases separating them. CDR3 size: 18 residues. CDR1 is MGHRA and CDR2 is YSYEKL in the germline V gene. The CDR3 protein is CASSHPPHGGRGREPQHF. CDR3 in DNA: TGCGCCAGCAGCCACCCGCCCCACGGGGGCCGGGGGAGGGAACCCCAGCATTTT.

The chain uses TRBV29-1 and TRBJ2-7, with 10 bases identical to TRBD1. Germline V gene sequence: CDR1 SQVTM, CDR2 ANQGSEA. The CDR3 runs to 14 residues. Losses at the gene ends were 2 bases for V and 4 bases for J; bases not matched to a gene: 5. Here the CDR3 DNA reads TGCAGCGTTGAATTGAGGGACAGGGGATACGAGCAGTACTTC. Amino acid sequence: CSVELRDRGYEQYF.

This chain uses TRBV4-1 with TRBJ1-2; D ambiguous. V was cut by 3 bases and J by 4 bases, with 15 bases left in between. Germline assignment: CDR1 MGHRA and CDR2 YSYEKL. The CDR3 is made up of 15 amino acids. CDR3 sequence reads: CASSQDARWGYGYTF. For the CDR3, the DNA is TGCGCCAGCAGCCAGGACGCCCGGTGGGGCTATGGCTACACCTTC.

J is TRBJ2-2 and V is TRBV4-3; D is uncertain. The CDR3 runs to 15 residues. Germline-derived CDR1 and CDR2 are LGHNA and YSLEER. Deletions cut 3 bases from V and 4 bases from J, with 12 bases between. The CDR3 nucleotides are TGCGCCAGCAGCCAGTTATTATCGAGCACCGGGGAGCTGTTTTTT. Protein sequence: CASSQLLSSTGELFF.

This clonotype was seen many times. The V gene is TRBV7-8, the J gene TRBJ1-5; D may be TRBD1 (6 bases). The CDR3 extends over 14 amino acids. Germline V lookup: CDR1 SGHVS, CDR2 FQNEAQ. Deletions cut 5 bases from V and 3 bases from J, with 11 bases between. Written as DNA, the CDR3 is TGTGCCAGCAGCAAACAGGGCTACAATCAGCCCCAGCATTTT. Translated: CASSKQGYNQPQHF.

There are many counts of this clonotype. The J gene is TRBJ1-5, the V gene TRBV7-9, with TRBD1 as a possible D gene (5 bases). The CDR3 spans 13 residues. Germline V gives CDR1 SEHNR, CDR2 FQNEAQ (reference sequence). Trimming took off 5 bases at V and 7 bases at J, with 12 bases between the two ends. The CDR3 coding sequence is TGTGCCAGCAGCCTCGACAGTGGACAGCCCCAGCATTTT. Protein: CASSLDSGQPQHF.

This clonotype was counted ten times or more. The rearrangement links TRBV27 to TRBJ2-5, with no clear D. V gave up 10 bases and J gave up 0 bases, with 15 bases separating them. Per the germline V gene, CDR1 is MNHEY and CDR2 is SMNVEV (reference sequence). CDR3 length: 14 amino acids. CDR3 sequence: CATRRIGYQETQYF. The CDR3 DNA reads TGTGCCACCAGACGTATTGGGTACCAAGAGACCCAGTACTTC.

Remarks on this clonotype: This may be a read error, as it is one base from a much larger clone. The CDR3 bases are TGTGCCACCAGCAAGGCAGGGGGCTACGAGCAGTGCTTC. Translated: CATSKAGGYEQCF. The V and J genes are TRBV15 and TRBJ2-7, with TRBD1 identical over 8 bases. CDR1 is LNHNV and CDR2 is YYDKDF in the germline V gene (reference sequence). The CDR3 has 13 residues.